The rows below give T cell receptor beta chains drawn from one sample of a study of Tregs in tolerant kidney transplant recipients. Sequencing used immunoSEQ multiplex PCR; TCRdb keeps in-frame clones, though not all of them. The repertoire holds tens of thousands of clones, with about 89% as singletons. The material was CD8+ T cells from blood (PBMCs), obtained 24 months after the transplant. These receptors all stem from a human patient who received a combined kidney and bone marrow transplant. The graft donor may be the source of some T cells. CDR3s include the opening cysteine and the closing phenylalanine or tryptophan. A D gene is named only where the DNA matches it firmly. Clone size is shown for a subset of rows, as once, few, many or a class of expanded clone.

D gene	J gene	V gene	clone size	CDR3 DNA	CDR3 protein
TRBD1	TRBJ1-1	TRBV28	-	TGTGCCAGCTCTCCGTCGGCGGACAGGGGGCTTAGGTATACTGAAGCTTTCTTT	CASSPSADRGLRYTEAFF
-	TRBJ2-6	TRBV9	-	TGTGCCAGCAGCGTAGGGTCAGGAGTTTCTGGGGCCAACGTCCTGGCTTTC	CASSVGSGVSGANVLAF
TRBD2	TRBJ2-1	TRBV10-2	-	TGCGCCAGCAGTGAGCTAGCGGGAGGGCCCAATGAGCAGTTCTTC	CASSELAGGPNEQFF
-	TRBJ2-7	TRBV4-3	once	TGCGCCAGCAGCCAAGAACTCAGGGGGGACTACGAGCAGTACTTC	CASSQELRGDYEQYF
TRBD1	TRBJ2-7	TRBV10-3	-	TGTGCCATCAGTGAGCCGGGACAGGATATCTACGAGCAGTACTTC	CAISEPGQDIYEQYF
TRBD2	TRBJ2-7	TRBV27	-	TGTGCCAGCAGTCCCCCGGGCCACCTAGCGGGGGGGCCTGGCGACGAGCAGTACTTC	CASSPPGHLAGGPGDEQYF
-	TRBJ1-1	TRBV6-6	-	TGTGCCAGCATCGCGGGGGGGGTCACTGAAGCTTTCTTT	CASIAGGVTEAFF
-	TRBJ1-2	TRBV27	-	TGTGCCAGCAGTTTATTACAGGGCCAGGGTGTCTACACCTTC	CASSLLQGQGVYTF
-	TRBJ2-3	TRBV6-4	-	TGTGCCAGCAGAAACACCGTTCTGGGGGCAGACGCTAGCACAGATACGCAGTATTTT	CASRNTVLGADASTDTQYF
TRBD1	TRBJ2-1	TRBV4-3	once	TGCGCCAGCAGCCGGGGACAGGCCCGGGGCAATGAGCAGTTCTTC	CASSRGQARGNEQFF
TRBD1	TRBJ1-5	TRBV2	-	TGTGCCAGCAGTGAAGGGACAGGGGTTTTCAATCAGCCCCAGCATTTT	CASSEGTGVFNQPQHF
TRBD1	TRBJ1-6	TRBV19	-	TGTGCCAGTAGTAACAGGGGGAATTCACCCCTCCACTTT	CASSNRGNSPLHF
-	TRBJ2-2	TRBV5-1	-	TGCGCCAGCAGCCCACGAGATAGATTTGGTGGCGGGGAGCTGTTTTTT	CASSPRDRFGGGELFF
TRBD1	TRBJ1-2	TRBV4-1	-	TGCGCCAGCAGCCAACCCGACAGGGCCTATGGCTACACCTTC	CASSQPDRAYGYTF
-	TRBJ1-1	TRBV29-1	-	TGCAGCGTCCGGGGAATTGAAGCTTTCTTT	CSVRGIEAFF
-	TRBJ2-1	TRBV11-3	-	TGTGCCAGCAGCCTACCCAATGAGCAGTTCTTC	CASSLPNEQFF